Here is one T cell receptor (beta chain) with its context. The target of this receptor is not known. Qualities for individual bases were not recorded, and no much larger clone is one base off. The data stem from a study of long-term antiretroviral therapy in people with HIV (dated by TCRdb to the early 2020s). Some background on the complete study: The earliest samples were collected about a decade before the 2015 WHO recommendation for immediate ART, when ART was typically delayed until CD4 counts fell. A retrospective serial study tested whether ART initiation and durable HIV suppression were associated with changes in peripheral blood TRB repertoire composition and diversity. The cohort contributed over 150 cryopreserved PBMC samples from around 33 adults with confirmed HIV infection, collected serially over a mean of 6 years (range 1-12). About 35% of the 30 participants with HIV were female. No cross-contamination during QIAcube processing was seen in test extractions of a monoclonal T-cell line run alongside around 30 polyclonal samples.

Participants were included only if at least one PBMC sample before ART initiation and at least two post-ART samples were available. Every participant with HIV received treatment in the United States of America. Before DNA extraction, cryopreserved samples of roughly 1-10 million PBMC were thawed and washed. At the time of the earliest PBMC sample for each participant with HIV, ages ranged from about 20 to 55 years. PBMC samples from each participant spanned 1-4 timepoints before ART initiation and 2-8 timepoints after ART initiation, with a median of 7 samples. For every participant, serial HIV viral load, CD4+ T-cell count, ART history and demographic data were obtained. Using a Qiagen kit on a QIAcube, genomic DNA was extracted from unsorted PBMC, with samples processed in batches of 12. From the cysteine through the phenylalanine, the CDR3 covers 16 amino acids. The sequence is cut down to CDR3 DNA, 48 bases in frame from base 1. The germline V gene provides CDR1 KGHSH and CDR2 LQKENI. V loses 5 bases at its end and J loses 2 bases; junction bases beyond the gene matches: 10.

The immunoSEQ hsTCRB v3.0 assay was used at survey level resolution for TRB variable region sequencing. The target sequencing depth for TRB was about 40,000-55,000 T-cell genomes per sample. Pooled TRB libraries were sequenced on an Illumina MiSeq with a v3 150-cycle kit. The study's own analysis went as follows. Repertoire analysis was performed in R inside a reproducible Nextflow workflow that covered QC, data transformation and analysis. Custom analyses were implemented in LymphoSeq2, an R package for AIRR-Seq data exploration. After excluding a few samples that yielded fewer than 5000 total TRB sequences, roughly 190 HIV repertoires remained for analysis. Among the 170 to 200 retained HIV repertoires, some 60 were collected before ART initiation and roughly 130 were collected after ART initiation. Repertoires were downsampled to 5000 TRB nucleotide sequences, with summary statistics averaged over 100 downsampling iterations. TRB sequences were retained for analysis only if CDR3 regions of at least seven amino acids were present. Diversity was assessed using a clonality score derived from Shannon entropy and using the Gini coefficient. In the repertoire networks, any two of the top 5000 CDR3 amino acid sequences were connected whenever the two sequences differed by an edit distance of one. For TRB CDR3 amino acid sequences, antigen specificity groups and MHC restriction were predicted with GLIPH2. CDR3 amino acid sequences were matched against VDJdb and McPAS-TCR to flag known CMV, EBV, HIV or tissue antigen associations. Pre-ART, post-ART and control groups were compared with Wilcoxon signed-rank tests and Holm-Bonferroni correction. TCRdb retrieved this table from immuneACCESS and kept in-frame rearrangements only. Not all clones are present; in checked studies, unresolved V genes account for under half, and no reason is known for the remainder. The V and J calls and clone size come from that table; D and trimming were worked out from the DNA. This sample is represented by tens of thousands of clones; roughly 84% of them were singletons. The ten largest clones represent over 6.5% of the sample.

What the authors observed across the whole study: Inferences about post-ART repertoire changes are limited because no data were available on ART adherence, viral resistance or therapy changes. Because PBMC availability was limited, only the TCR beta chain was sequenced, with no alpha chain pairing. The repertoire was dominated across all time points by expanded TRB clones identified before ART initiation, although this dominance was seen to fluctuate and to decrease in many PLHIV after ART. Because pre-ART samples had limited cell numbers, profiling was done on unsorted PBMC rather than on sorted CD4+ and CD8+ T cells. CDR3 length ranges in HIV repertoires were narrower than in controls, and network structure suggested an antigen-experienced repertoire with only a slight naive shift after ART. Samples dated from the mid-2000s to the late 2010s, and the ART regimens used may be less effective than current ones. ART initiation was associated with a significant increase in TRB diversity, but diversity stayed significantly below transplant donor controls even after long-term ART.

The sequencing here drew on unsorted PBMCs, taken at the start of antiretroviral therapy. The clonotype was recovered from a man aged 45-60 years with HIV. This chain is built from TRBV18 and TRBJ1-1, and TRBD1 matches 8 of the central bases. At the DNA level, the sequence is TGTGCCAGCTCAGGCCGACAGGGGACGCCCAACACTGAAGCTTTCTTT. This encodes CASSGRQGTPNTEAFF.